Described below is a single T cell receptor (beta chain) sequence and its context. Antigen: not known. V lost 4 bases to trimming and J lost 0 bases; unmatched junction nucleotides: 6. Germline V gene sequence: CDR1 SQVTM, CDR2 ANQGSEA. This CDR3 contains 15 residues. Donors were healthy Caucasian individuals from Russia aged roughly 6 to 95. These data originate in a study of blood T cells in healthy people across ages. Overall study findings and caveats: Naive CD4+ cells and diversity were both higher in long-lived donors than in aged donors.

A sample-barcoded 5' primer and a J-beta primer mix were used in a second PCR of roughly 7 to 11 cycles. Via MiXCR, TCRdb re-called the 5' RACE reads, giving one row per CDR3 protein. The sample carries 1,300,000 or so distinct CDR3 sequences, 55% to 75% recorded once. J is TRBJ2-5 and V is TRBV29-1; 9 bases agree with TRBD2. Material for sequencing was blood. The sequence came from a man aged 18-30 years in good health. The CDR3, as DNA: TGCAGCGTTGCGCACCGACTAGCGGACCAAGAGACCCAGTACTTC. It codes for CSVAHRLADQETQYF.